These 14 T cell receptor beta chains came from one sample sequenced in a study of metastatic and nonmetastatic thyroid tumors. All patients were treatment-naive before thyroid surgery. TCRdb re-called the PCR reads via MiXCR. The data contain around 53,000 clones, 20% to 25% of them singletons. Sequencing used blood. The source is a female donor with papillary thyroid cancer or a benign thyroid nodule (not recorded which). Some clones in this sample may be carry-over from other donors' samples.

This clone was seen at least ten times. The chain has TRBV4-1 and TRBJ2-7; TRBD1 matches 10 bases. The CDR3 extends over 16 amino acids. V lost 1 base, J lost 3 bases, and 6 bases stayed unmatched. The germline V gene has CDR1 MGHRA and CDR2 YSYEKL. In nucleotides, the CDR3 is TGCGCCAGCAGCCAAGGGTTTAGGGACAGGGGCTACGAGCAGTACTTC. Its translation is CASSQGFRDRGYEQYF.

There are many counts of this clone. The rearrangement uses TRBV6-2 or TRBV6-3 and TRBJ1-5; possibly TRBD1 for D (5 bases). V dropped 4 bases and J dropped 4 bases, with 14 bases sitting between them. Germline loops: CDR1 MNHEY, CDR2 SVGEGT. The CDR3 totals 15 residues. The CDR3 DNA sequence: TGTGCCAGCAGTTCCCTCCAGGGTGCGAATCAGCCCCAGCATTTT. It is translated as CASSSLQGANQPQHF.

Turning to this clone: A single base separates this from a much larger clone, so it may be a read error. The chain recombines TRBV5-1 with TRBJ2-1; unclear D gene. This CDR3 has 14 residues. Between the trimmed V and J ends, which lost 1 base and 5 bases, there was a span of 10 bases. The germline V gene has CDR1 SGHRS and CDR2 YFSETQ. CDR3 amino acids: CASSLSAQDNEQFF. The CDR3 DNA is TGCGCCAGCAGCTTGAGCGCTCAAGACAATGAGCAGTTCTTC.

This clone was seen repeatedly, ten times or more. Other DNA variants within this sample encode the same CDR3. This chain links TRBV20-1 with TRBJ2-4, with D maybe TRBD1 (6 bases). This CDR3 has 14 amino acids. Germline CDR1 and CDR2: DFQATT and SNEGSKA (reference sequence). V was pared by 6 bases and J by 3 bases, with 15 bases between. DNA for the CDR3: TGCAGTGCCAACCACAGGGTCGGCAAAAACATTCAGTACTTC. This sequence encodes CSANHRVGKNIQYF.

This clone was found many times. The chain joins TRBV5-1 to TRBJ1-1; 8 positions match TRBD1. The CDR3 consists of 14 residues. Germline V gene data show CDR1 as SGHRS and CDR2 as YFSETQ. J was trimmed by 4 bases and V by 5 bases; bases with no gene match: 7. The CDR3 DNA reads TGCGCCAGCAGTTATTCAGGGGGCTTCACTGAAGCTTTCTTT. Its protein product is CASSYSGGFTEAFF.

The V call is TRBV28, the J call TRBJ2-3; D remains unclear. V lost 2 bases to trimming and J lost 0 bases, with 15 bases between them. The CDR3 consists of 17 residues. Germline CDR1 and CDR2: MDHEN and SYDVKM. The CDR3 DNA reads TGTGCCAGCAGTTTAAGCGTTACTATCTTTAGCACAGATACGCAGTATTTT. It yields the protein CASSLSVTIFSTDTQYF.

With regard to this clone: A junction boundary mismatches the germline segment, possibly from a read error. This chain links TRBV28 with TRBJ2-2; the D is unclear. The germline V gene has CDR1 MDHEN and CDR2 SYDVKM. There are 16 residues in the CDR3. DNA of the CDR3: TGTGCCAGCATTTTATATCCAGCGTTGAACACCGGGGAGCTGTTTTTT. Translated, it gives CASILYPALNTGELFF.

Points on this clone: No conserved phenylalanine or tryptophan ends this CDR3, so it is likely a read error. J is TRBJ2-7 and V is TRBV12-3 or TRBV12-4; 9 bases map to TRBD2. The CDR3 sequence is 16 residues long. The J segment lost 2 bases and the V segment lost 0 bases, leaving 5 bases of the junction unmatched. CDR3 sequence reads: CASSLARLAATYEQYL. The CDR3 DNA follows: TGTGCCAGCAGTTTAGCTCGACTAGCGGCAACCTACGAGCAGTACTTA.

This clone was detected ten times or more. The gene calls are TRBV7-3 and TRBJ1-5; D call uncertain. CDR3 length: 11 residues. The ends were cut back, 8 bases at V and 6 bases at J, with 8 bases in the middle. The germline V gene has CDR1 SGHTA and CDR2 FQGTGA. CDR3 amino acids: CASPHPQPQHF. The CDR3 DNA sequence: TGTGCCAGCCCGCATCCTCAGCCCCAGCATTTT.

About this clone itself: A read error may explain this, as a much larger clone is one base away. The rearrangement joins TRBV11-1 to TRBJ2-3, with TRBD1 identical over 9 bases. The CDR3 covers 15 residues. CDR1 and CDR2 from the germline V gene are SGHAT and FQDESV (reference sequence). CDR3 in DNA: TGTGCCAGCAGCTTTGGGACAGGGTCCACATATACGCAGTATTTT. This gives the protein CASSFGTGSTYTQYF.

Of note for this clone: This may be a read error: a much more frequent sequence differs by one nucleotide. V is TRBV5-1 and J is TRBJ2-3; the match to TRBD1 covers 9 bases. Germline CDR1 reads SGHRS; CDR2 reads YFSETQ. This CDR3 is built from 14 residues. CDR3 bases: TGCGCCAGCAGCCAGGGGACAGGGACAGATGCGCAGTATTTT. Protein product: CASSQGTGTDAQYF. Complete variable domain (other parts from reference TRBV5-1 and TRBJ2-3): KAGVTQTPRYLIKTRGQQVTLSCSPISGHRSVSWYQQTPGQGLQFLFEYFSETQRNKGNFPGRFSGRQFSNSRSEMNVSTLELGDSALYLCASSQGTGTDAQYFGPGTRLTVL.

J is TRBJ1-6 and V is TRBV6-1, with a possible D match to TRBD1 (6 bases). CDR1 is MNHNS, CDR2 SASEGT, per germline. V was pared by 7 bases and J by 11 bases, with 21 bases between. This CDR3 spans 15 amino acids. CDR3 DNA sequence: TGTGCCAGCACCTTAAATCGTCAGGGGAACACACCCCTCCACTTT. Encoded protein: CASTLNRQGNTPLHF.

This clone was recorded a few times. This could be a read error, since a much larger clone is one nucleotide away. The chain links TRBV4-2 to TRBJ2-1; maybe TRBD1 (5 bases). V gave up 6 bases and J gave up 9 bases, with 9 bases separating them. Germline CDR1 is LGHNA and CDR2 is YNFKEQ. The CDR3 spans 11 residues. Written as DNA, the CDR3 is TGTGCCAGCAGGGGGCTGCTTGAGCAGTTCTTC. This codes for CASRGLLEQFF.

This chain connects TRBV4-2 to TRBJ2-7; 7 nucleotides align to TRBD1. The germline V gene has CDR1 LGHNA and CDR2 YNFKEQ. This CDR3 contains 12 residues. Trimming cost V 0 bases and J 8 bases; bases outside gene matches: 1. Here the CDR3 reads CASSQEDRQQYF. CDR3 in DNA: TGTGCCAGCAGCCAAGAGGACAGGCAGCAGTACTTC.